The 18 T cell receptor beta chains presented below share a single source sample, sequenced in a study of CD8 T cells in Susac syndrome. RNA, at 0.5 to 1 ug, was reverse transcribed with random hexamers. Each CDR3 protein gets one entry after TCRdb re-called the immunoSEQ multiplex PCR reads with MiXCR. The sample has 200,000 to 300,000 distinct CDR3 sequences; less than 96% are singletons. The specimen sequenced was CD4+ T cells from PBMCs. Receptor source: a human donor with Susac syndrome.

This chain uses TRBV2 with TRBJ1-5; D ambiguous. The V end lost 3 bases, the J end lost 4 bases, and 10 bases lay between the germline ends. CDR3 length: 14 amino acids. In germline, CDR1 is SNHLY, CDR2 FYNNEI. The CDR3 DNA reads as TGTGCCAGCAGTGACACCAGGTTGAATCAGCCCCAGCATTTT. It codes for CASSDTRLNQPQHF.

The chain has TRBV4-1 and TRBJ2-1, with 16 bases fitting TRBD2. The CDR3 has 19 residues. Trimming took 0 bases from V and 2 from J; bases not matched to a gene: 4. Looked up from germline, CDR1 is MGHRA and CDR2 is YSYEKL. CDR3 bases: TGCGCCAGCAGCCAAGAGGGACTAGCGGGAGGGGTTACCTACAATGAGCAGTTCTTC. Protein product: CASSQEGLAGGVTYNEQFF.

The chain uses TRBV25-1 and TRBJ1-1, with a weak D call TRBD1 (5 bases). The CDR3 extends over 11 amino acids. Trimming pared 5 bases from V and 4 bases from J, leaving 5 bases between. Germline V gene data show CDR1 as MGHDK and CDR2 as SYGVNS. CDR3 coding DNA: TGTGCCAGCAGTAGGGGCACTGAAGCTTTCTTT. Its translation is CASSRGTEAFF.

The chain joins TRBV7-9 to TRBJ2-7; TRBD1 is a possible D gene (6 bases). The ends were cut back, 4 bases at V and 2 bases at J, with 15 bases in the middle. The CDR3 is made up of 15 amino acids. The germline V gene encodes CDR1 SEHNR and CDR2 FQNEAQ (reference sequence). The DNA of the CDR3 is TGTGCCAGCAGCTCTCCTACAGGGAACCCCTACGAGCAGTACTTC. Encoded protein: CASSSPTGNPYEQYF.

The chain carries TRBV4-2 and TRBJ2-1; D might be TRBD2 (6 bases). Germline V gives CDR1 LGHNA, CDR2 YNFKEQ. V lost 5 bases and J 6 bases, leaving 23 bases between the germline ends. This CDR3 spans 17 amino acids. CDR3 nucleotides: TGTGCCAGCAGCTCCTCCGAACGGGGGAGTGGGGCCAATGAGCAGTTCTTC. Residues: CASSSSERGSGANEQFF.

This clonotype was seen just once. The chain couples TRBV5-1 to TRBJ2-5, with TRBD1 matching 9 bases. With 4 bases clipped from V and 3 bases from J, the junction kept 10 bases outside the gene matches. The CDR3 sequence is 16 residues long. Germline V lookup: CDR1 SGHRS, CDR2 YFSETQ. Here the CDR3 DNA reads TGCGCCAGCAGCCCTCAACCTACAGGGGGCAAAGAGACCCAGTACTTC. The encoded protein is CASSPQPTGGKETQYF.

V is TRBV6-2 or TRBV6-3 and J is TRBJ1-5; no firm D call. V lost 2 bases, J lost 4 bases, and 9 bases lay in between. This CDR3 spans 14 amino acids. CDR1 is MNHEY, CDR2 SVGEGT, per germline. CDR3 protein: CASSYDRVNQPQHF. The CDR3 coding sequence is TGTGCCAGCAGTTACGATAGGGTAAATCAGCCCCAGCATTTT.

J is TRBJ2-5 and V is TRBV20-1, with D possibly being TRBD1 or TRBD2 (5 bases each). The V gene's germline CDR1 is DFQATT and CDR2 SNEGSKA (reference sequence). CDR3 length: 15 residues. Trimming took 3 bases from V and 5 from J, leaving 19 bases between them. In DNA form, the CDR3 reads TGCAGTGCTAGGGAATGGGGGACCGGTGCGGAGACCCAGTACTTC. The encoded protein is CSAREWGTGAETQYF.

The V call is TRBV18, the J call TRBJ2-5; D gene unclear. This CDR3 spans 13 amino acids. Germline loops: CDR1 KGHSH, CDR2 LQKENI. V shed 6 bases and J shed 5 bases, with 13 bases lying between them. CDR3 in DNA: TGTGCCAGCTCGCCCAATCTTCGGGAGACCCAGTACTTC. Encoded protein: CASSPNLRETQYF.

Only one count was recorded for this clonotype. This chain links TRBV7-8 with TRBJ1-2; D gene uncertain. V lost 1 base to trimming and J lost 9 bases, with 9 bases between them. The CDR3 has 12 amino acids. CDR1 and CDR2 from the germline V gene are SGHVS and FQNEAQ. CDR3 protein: CASSLGGVRYTF. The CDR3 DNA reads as TGTGCCAGCAGCTTAGGCGGGGTTCGCTACACCTTC.

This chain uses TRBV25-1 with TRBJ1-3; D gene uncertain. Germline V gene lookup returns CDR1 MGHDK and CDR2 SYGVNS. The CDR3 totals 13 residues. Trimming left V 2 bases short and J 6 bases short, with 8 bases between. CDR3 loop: CASSESPENTIYF. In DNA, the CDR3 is TGTGCCAGCAGTGAAAGTCCCGAAAACACCATATATTTT.

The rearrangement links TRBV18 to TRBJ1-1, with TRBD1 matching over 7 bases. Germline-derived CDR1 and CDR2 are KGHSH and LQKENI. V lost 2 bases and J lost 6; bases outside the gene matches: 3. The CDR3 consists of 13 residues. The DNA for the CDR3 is TGTGCCAGCTCACCAGCGACAGGGTCTGAAGCTTTCTTT. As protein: CASSPATGSEAFF.

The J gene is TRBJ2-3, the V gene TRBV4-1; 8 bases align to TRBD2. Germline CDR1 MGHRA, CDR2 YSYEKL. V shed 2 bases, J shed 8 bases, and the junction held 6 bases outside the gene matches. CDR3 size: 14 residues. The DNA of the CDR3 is TGCGCCAGCAGCCAACAAGCGGGAGTGGGTACGCAGTATTTT. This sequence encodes CASSQQAGVGTQYF.

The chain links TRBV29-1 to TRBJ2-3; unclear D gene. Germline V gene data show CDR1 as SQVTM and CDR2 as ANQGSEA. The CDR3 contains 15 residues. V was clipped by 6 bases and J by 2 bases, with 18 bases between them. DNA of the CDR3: TGCAGCGTGTCCTTGGACCACCCGATCACAGATACGCAGTATTTT. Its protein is CSVSLDHPITDTQYF.

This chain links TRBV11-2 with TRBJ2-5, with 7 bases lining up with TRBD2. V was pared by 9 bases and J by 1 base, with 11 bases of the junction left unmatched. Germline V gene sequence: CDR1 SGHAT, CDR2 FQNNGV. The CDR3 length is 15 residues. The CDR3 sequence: CASRTMGGAQETQYF. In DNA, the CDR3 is TGTGCCAGTAGAACTATGGGAGGGGCCCAAGAGACCCAGTACTTC.

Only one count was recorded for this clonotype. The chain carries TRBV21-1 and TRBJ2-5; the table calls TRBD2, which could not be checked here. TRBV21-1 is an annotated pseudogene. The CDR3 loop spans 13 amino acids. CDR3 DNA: TGTGCCAGCAACGAGAGGGAACAAGAGACCCAGTACTTC. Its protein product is CASNEREQETQYF.

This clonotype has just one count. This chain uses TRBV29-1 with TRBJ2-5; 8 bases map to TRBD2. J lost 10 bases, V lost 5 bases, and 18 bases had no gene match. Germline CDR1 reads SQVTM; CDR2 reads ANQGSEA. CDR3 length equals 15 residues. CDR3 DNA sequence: TGCAGCGTTCACTCGCGGCTAGCGGGCGCCGGTATCCAGTACTTC. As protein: CSVHSRLAGAGIQYF.

CDR3 sequence (DNA): TGCAGCGTACGACCGGTAGGACAAAGCACCGGGGAGCTGTTTTTT. Its protein is CSVRPVGQSTGELFF. This sequence joins TRBV29-1 and TRBJ2-2; D perhaps matches TRBD1 (5 bases). From germline, CDR1 is SQVTM and CDR2 ANQGSEA. V lost 6 bases, J lost 4 bases, and 18 bases lay in between. CDR3 length: 15 amino acids.